A single sample is the source of the 11 T cell receptor beta chains below, sequenced in a study of shared clonotypes between healthy human individuals. Sequencing used immunoSEQ multiplex PCR; TCRdb keeps in-frame clones, though not all of them. This sample yields 650,000 to 750,000 clones, of which roughly 78% are seen a single time; approximately 1.8% belongs to the top ten. The sample comprised memory CD4+ T cells sorted from blood. Sample subset: CD45RA-negative fraction. The receptors come from a woman aged 25 to 45 in good health.

This chain uses TRBV18 with TRBJ1-1; D is possibly TRBD1 (6 bases). V was trimmed by 8 bases and J by 1 base, leaving 11 bases between them. The CDR3 has 13 amino acids. Germline V gene sequence: CDR1 KGHSH, CDR2 LQKENI. CDR3 residues: CASRGTTNTEAFF. The CDR3 region has the DNA TGTGCCAGCCGGGGGACAACGAACACTGAAGCTTTCTTT.

V usage is TRBV4-1 and J usage is TRBJ2-7; D tentatively reads TRBD1 or TRBD2 (5 bases each). Between the trimmed V and J ends, which lost 3 bases and 3 bases, there was a span of 12 bases. Per germline, CDR1 MGHRA and CDR2 YSYEKL. This CDR3 has 14 amino acids. As DNA, the CDR3 is TGCGCCAGCAGCCATCCGGGACGGGTCTACGAGCAGTACTTC. This translates into CASSHPGRVYEQYF.

The V call is TRBV6-5, the J call TRBJ1-2; D remains unclear. The V end lost 0 bases, the J end lost 8 bases, and 13 bases lay between the germline ends. Germline CDR1 and CDR2: MNHEY and SVGAGI. This CDR3 has 14 amino acids. The CDR3 nucleotides read TGTGCCAGCAGTTACTCGAATATCCCGGCCGGCTACACCTTC. Translation gives CASSYSNIPAGYTF.

The chain links TRBV4-1 to TRBJ2-5; D uncertain. The CDR3 runs to 14 residues. From germline, CDR1 is MGHRA and CDR2 YSYEKL. The V gene lost 0 bases and the J gene lost 11 bases, with 16 bases spanning the gap. The CDR3 region has the DNA TGCGCCAGCAGCCAAGATCTCGGCGTCAGAGAGCAGTACTTC. Translating gives CASSQDLGVREQYF.

This clone has more than one count but fewer than ten. V usage is TRBV27 and J usage is TRBJ2-7, with D possibly TRBD1 on 7 matching bases. The V end was cut by 3 bases, the J end by 3 bases, with 15 bases between. This CDR3 is built from 15 residues. Germline lookup yields CDR1 MNHEY and CDR2 SMNVEV (reference sequence). The CDR3 spells CASSFRGTDLYEQYF. The CDR3 bases are TGTGCCAGCAGTTTCCGCGGGACAGACCTCTACGAGCAGTACTTC.

This clone has a single count. The chain is built from TRBV27 and TRBJ2-5, with 10 positions matching TRBD1. Germline CDR1 and CDR2: MNHEY and SMNVEV (reference sequence). With 5 bases clipped from V and 4 bases from J, the junction kept 7 bases outside the gene matches. The CDR3 is made up of 15 amino acids. The CDR3 protein is CASSIGTGDGETQYF. The DNA for the CDR3 is TGTGCCAGCAGTATCGGGACAGGGGACGGAGAGACCCAGTACTTC.

The V and J genes are TRBV7-9 and TRBJ2-1; 11 bases map to TRBD2. Per germline, CDR1 SEHNR and CDR2 FQNEAQ (reference sequence). V shed 4 bases, J shed 12 bases, and the junction held 14 bases outside the gene matches. This CDR3 has 16 residues. The CDR3 sequence is CASSSLAGGDLSGQFF. CDR3 bases: TGTGCCAGCAGCTCTTTAGCGGGAGGGGACCTTTCCGGGCAGTTCTTC.

The gene calls are TRBV27 and TRBJ2-7, with D possibly being TRBD1 (6 bases). Germline V gene data show CDR1 as MNHEY and CDR2 as SMNVEV (reference sequence). The CDR3 is made up of 14 amino acids. Deletions cut 6 bases from V and 3 bases from J, with 15 bases between. The CDR3, as DNA: TGTGCCAGCAGCCGAACAAGGGACAACTACGAGCAGTACTTC. Its translation: CASSRTRDNYEQYF.

This rearrangement joins TRBV11-3 to TRBJ2-7, with 11 bases that match TRBD1. The J segment lost 6 bases and the V segment lost 2 bases, leaving 9 bases of the junction unmatched. The CDR3 has 16 residues. Germline assignment: CDR1 SGHNT and CDR2 YENEEA. The CDR3 DNA follows: TGTGCCAGCAGCTTAAACAGAGGACAGGGGGCGGGCGAGCAGTACTTC. Amino acid sequence: CASSLNRGQGAGEQYF. Supplemented by reference TRBV11-3 and TRBJ2-7, the full variable domain reads EAGVVQSPRYKIIEKKQPVAFWCNPISGHNTLYWYLQNLGQGPELLIRYENEEAVDDSQLPKDRFSAERLKGVDSTLKIQPAELGDSAVYLCASSLNRGQGAGEQYFGPGTRLTVT.

This chain uses TRBV2 with TRBJ2-3; 8 bases agree with TRBD1. The CDR3 sequence is 17 residues long. Losses at the gene ends were 6 bases for V and 2 bases for J; bases not matched to a gene: 13. Germline CDR1 SNHLY, CDR2 FYNNEI. The CDR3, as DNA: TGTGCCAGCAGGGGAAACAGGGGGTCTAAGAACACAGATACGCAGTATTTT. Translation gives CASRGNRGSKNTDTQYF.

The V call is TRBV28, the J call TRBJ2-5; 7 positions match TRBD2. CDR3 length: 14 amino acids. Trimming removed 4 bases from V and 2 bases from J; junction bases left unmatched: 4. Germline assignment: CDR1 MDHEN and CDR2 SYDVKM. The CDR3 nucleotides are TGTGCCAGCAGTTCGCCGGGGGGTCAAGAGACCCAGTACTTC. Amino acids: CASSSPGGQETQYF. The variable domain in full, with the rest retrieved from reference TRBV28 and TRBJ2-5, is DVKVTQSSRYLVKRTGEKVFLECVQDMDHENMFWYRQDPGLGLRLIYFSYDVKMKEKGDIPEGYSVSREKKERFSLILESASTNQTSMYLCASSSPGGQETQYFGPGTRLLVL.